This T cell receptor beta chain came from a study of T cells in localized non-small cell lung cancer. Study-wide findings and caveats: When the top 100 tumor clones were examined, a median approximately 62 of them also appeared in the adjacent lung, which was paired and uninvolved.

Germline assignment: CDR1 MNHEY and CDR2 SVGAGI. The CDR3 consists of 15 residues. V lost 6 bases, J lost 0 bases, and 6 bases stayed unmatched. Libraries were prepared by immunoSEQ multiplex PCR; TCRdb keeps only in-frame clonotypes and omits some of them. The repertoire holds tens of thousands of clones, with about nine tenths as singletons. This clone was detected once. The antigen is undetermined. The specimen was peripheral blood, collected before any cancer treatment. The receptor was derived from a man aged 40-75 years with stage I lung adenocarcinoma. The chain employs TRBV6-5 and TRBJ2-3; 7 positions match TRBD1. Here the CDR3 reads CASRFGTVSTDTQYF. The CDR3 DNA follows: TGTGCCAGCAGATTTGGGACAGTGAGCACAGATACGCAGTATTTT.